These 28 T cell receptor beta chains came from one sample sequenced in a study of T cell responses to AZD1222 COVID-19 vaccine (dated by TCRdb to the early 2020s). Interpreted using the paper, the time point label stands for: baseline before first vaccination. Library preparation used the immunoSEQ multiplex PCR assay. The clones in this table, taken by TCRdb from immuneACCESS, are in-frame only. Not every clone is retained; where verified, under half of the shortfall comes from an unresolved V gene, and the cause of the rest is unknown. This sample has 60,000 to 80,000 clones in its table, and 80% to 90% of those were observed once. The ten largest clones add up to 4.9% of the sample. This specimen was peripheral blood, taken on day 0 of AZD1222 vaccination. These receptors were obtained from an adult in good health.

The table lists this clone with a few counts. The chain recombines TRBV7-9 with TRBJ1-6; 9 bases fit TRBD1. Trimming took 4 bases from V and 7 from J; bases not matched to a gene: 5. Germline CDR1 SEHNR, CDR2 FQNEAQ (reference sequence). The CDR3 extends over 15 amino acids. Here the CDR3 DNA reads TGTGCCAGCAGCTCCGGGACAGGGAAGAATTCACCCCTCCACTTT. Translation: CASSSGTGKNSPLHF.

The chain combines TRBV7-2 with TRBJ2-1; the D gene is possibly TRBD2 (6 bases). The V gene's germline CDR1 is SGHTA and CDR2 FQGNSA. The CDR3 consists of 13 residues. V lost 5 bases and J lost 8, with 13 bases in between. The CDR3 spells CASSLQGGDEQFF. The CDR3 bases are TGTGCCAGCAGCCTCCAGGGAGGCGATGAGCAGTTCTTC.

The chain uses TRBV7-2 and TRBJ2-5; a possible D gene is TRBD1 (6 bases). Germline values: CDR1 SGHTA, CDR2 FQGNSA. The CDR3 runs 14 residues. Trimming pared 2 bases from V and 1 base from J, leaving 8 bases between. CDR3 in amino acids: CASSLSGVQETQYF. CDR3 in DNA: TGTGCCAGCAGCTTATCAGGGGTCCAAGAGACCCAGTACTTC.

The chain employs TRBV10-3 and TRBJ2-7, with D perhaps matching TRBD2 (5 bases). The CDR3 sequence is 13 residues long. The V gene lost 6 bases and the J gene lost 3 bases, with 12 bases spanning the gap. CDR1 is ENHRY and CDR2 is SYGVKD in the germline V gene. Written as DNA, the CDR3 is TGTGCCATCAGCCCAGAGGGCAACTACGAGCAGTACTTC. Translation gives CAISPEGNYEQYF.

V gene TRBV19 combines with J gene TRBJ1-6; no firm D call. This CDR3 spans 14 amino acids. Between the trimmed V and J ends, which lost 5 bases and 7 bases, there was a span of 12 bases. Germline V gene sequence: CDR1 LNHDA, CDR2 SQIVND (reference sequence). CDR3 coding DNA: TGTGCCAGTAGTCTATCGGGTCTAAATTCACCCCTCCACTTT. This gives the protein CASSLSGLNSPLHF.

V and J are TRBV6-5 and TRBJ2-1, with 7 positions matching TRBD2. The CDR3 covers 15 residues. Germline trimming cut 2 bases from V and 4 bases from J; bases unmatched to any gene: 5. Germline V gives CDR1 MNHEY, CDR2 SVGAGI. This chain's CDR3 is CASSYHTGGYNEQFF. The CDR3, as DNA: TGTGCCAGCAGTTACCACACGGGGGGATACAATGAGCAGTTCTTC.

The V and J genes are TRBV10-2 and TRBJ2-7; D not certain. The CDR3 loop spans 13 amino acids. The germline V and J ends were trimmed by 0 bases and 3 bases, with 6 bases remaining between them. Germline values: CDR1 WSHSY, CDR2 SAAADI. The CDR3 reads CASSESVSYEQYF. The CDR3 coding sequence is TGCGCCAGCAGTGAGTCGGTAAGCTACGAGCAGTACTTC.

The chain's CDR3 is CSVGEVVGETQYF. In nucleotides, the CDR3 is TGCAGCGTTGGGGAGGTAGTAGGAGAGACCCAGTACTTC. The V and J genes are TRBV29-1 and TRBJ2-5, with a tentative D call TRBD2 (6 bases). Germline V gene data show CDR1 as SQVTM and CDR2 as ANQGSEA. CDR3 length: 13 amino acids. V was shortened by 4 bases and J by 4 bases, with 13 bases between the two germline ends.

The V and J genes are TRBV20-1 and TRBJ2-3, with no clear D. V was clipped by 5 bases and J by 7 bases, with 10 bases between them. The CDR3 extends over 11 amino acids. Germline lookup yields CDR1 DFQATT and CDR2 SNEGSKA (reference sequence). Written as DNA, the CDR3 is TGCAGTGCTGGTTATCGGAATACGCAGTATTTT. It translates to CSAGYRNTQYF.

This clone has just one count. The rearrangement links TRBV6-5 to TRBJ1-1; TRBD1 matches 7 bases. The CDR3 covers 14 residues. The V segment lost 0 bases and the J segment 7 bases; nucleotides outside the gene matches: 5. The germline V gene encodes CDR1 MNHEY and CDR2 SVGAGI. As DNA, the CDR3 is TGTGCCAGCAGTTACTCGGGGACAGACCGTGAAGCTTTCTTT. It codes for CASSYSGTDREAFF.

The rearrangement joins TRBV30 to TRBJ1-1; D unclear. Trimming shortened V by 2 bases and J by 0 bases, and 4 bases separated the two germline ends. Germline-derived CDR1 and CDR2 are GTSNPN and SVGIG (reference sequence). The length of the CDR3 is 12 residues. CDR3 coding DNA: TGTGCCTGGAGTTTTATGAACACTGAAGCTTTCTTT. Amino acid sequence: CAWSFMNTEAFF.

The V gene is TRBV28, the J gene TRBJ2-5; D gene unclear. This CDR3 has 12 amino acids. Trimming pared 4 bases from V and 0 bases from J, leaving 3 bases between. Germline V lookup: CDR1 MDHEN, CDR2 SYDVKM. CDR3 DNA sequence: TGTGCCAGCAGTTCCCACCAAGAGACCCAGTACTTC. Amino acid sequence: CASSSHQETQYF.

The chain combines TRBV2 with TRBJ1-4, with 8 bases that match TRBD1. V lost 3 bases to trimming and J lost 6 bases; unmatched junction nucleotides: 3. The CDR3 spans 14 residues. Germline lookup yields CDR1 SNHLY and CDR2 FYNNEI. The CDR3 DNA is TGTGCCAGCAGTGAGGGGACAGGTTATGAAAAACTGTTTTTT. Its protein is CASSEGTGYEKLFF.

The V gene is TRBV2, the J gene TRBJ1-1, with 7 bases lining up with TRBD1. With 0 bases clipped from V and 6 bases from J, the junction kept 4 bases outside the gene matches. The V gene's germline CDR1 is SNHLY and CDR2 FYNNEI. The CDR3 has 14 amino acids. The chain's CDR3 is CASSEATGSAEAFF. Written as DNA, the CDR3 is TGTGCCAGCAGTGAAGCGACAGGGTCCGCTGAAGCTTTCTTT.

The CDR3 DNA is TGTGCCTCCGCTTCCGGGGGGAACACCGGGGAGCTGTTTTTT. Amino acid sequence: CASASGGNTGELFF. The rearrangement uses TRBV19 and TRBJ2-2, with D perhaps matching TRBD2 (6 bases). Looked up from germline, CDR1 is LNHDA and CDR2 is SQIVND (reference sequence). The CDR3 spans 14 residues. V lost 11 bases and J lost 1, with 14 bases in between.

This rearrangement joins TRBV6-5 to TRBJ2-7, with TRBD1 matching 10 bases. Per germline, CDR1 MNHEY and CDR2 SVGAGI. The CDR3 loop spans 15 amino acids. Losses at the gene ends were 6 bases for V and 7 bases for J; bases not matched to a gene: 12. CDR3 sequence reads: CASRRPGQGLGEQYF. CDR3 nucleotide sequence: TGTGCCAGCAGGCGCCCGGGACAGGGGTTAGGGGAGCAGTACTTC.

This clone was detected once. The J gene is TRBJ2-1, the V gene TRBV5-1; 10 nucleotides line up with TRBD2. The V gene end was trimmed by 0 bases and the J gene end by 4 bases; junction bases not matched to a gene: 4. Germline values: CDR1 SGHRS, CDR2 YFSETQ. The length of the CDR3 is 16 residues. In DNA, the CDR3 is TGCGCCAGCAGCTTGGCCAGCGGGGGGGCTTACAATGAGCAGTTCTTC. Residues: CASSLASGGAYNEQFF. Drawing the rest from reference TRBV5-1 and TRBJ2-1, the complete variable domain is KAGVTQTPRYLIKTRGQQVTLSCSPISGHRSVSWYQQTPGQGLQFLFEYFSETQRNKGNFPGRFSGRQFSNSRSEMNVSTLELGDSALYLCASSLASGGAYNEQFFGPGTRLTVL.

The CDR3 region is CASSPLQGRGEQFF. The CDR3 bases are TGCGCCAGCAGCCCGTTGCAGGGTCGGGGTGAGCAGTTCTTC. The J gene is TRBJ2-1, the V gene TRBV5-1, with D perhaps TRBD1 or TRBD2 (5 bases each). CDR1 is SGHRS, CDR2 YFSETQ, per germline. V lost 4 bases and J lost 9, with 17 bases in between. The CDR3 is 14 residues long.

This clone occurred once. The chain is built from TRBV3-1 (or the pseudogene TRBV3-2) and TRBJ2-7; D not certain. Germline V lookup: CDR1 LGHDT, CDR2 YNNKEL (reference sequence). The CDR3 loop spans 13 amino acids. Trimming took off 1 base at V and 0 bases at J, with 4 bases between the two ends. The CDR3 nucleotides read TGTGCCAGCAGCCAAGCGAACTCCTACGAGCAGTACTTC. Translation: CASSQANSYEQYF.

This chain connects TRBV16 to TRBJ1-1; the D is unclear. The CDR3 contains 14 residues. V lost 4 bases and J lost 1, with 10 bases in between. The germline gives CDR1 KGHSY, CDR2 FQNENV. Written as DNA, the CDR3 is TGTGCCAGCAGCCCTCAGGCAGGGAACACTGAAGCTTTCTTT. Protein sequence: CASSPQAGNTEAFF. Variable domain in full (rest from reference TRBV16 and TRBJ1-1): GEEVAQTPKHLVRGEGQKAKLYCAPIKGHSYVFWYQQVLKNEFKFLISFQNENVFDETGMPKERFSAKCLPNSPCSLEIQATKLEDSAVYFCASSPQAGNTEAFFGQGTRLTVV.

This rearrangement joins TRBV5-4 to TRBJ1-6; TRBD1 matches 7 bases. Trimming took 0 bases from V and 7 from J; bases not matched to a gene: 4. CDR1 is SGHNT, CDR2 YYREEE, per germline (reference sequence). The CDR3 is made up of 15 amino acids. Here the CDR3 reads CASSLGHRGNSPLHF. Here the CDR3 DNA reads TGTGCCAGCAGCTTGGGTCACAGGGGCAATTCACCCCTCCACTTT.

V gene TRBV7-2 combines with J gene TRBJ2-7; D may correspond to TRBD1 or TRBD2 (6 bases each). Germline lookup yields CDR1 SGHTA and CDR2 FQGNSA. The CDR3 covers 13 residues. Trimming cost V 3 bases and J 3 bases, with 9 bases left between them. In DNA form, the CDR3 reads TGTGCCAGCAGCTTCGGGGGCCACTACGAGCAGTACTTC. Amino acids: CASSFGGHYEQYF.

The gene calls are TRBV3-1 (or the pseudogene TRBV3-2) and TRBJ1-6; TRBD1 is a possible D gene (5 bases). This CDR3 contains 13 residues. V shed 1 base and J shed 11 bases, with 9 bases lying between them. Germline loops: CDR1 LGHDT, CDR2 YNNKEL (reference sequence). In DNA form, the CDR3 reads TGTGCCAGCAGCCAAGGGGGGAAAACACCCCTCCACTTT. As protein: CASSQGGKTPLHF.

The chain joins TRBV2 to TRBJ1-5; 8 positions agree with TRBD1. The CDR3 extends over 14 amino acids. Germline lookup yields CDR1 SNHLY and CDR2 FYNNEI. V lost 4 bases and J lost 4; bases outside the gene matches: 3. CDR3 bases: TGTGCCAGCAGTGGACAGGGGTTAAATCAGCCCCAGCATTTT. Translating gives CASSGQGLNQPQHF.

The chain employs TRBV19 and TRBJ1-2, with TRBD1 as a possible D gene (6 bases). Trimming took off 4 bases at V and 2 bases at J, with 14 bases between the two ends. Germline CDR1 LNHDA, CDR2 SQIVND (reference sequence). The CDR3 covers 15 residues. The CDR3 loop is CASSTQIRGNYGYTF. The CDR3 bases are TGTGCCAGTAGTACCCAAATCAGGGGAAACTATGGCTACACCTTC.

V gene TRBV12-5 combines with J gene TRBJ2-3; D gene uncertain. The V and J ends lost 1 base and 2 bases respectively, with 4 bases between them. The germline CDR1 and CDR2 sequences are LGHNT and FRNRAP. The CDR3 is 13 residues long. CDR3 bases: TGTGCTAGTGGTTTGGCGGCCACAGATACGCAGTATTTT. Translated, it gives CASGLAATDTQYF.

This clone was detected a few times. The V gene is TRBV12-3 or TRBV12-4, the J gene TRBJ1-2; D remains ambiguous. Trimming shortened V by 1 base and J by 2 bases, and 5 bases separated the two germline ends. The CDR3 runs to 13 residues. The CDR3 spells CASSLELNYGYTF. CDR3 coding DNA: TGTGCCAGCAGTTTAGAACTAAACTATGGCTACACCTTC.

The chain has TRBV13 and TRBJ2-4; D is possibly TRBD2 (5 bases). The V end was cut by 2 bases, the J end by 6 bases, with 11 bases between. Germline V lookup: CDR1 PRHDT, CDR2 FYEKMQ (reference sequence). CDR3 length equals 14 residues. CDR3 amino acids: CASSLIQSGNIQYF. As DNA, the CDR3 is TGTGCCAGCAGCTTAATCCAAAGCGGAAACATTCAGTACTTC.